This T cell receptor (beta chain) appears in the sequencing data of a study of human T cells and chemical hapten exposure. Overall study: Variation in per-sample TCR yields came mainly from small pooled library volume differences.

Whole-study results and caveats: Following DPC sensitization, TCRs present above 1 in 1000 frequency showed no change.

This clonotype occurred many times. Its antigen remains unknown. It was the library that attached unique molecular identifiers to individual cDNA molecules. Original handling: The number of TCRs in each sample had a median of about 96,000 and spanned roughly 23,224 to 700,000. TCRdb ran MiXCR on the 5' RACE reads and lists one entry per CDR3 protein. These V and J calls rely on TCRdb rather than the paper's analysis. This sample has 110,000 to 150,000 distinct CDR3 sequences, with around 4% found just once. Germline-derived CDR1 and CDR2 are SEHNR and FQNEAQ (reference sequence). The CDR3 sequence is 18 residues long. J was trimmed by 0 bases and V by 4 bases; bases with no gene match: 8. Unfractionated whole blood yielded the extracted total RNA.

The sequence came from a female donor in good health. The chain combines TRBV7-9 with TRBJ2-1, with TRBD2 matching over 11 bases. The CDR3 DNA follows: TGTGCCAGCAGCTCGCTAGCGGGGGGCTCCAGCTCCTACAATGAGCAGTTCTTC. Protein sequence: CASSSLAGGSSSYNEQFF.